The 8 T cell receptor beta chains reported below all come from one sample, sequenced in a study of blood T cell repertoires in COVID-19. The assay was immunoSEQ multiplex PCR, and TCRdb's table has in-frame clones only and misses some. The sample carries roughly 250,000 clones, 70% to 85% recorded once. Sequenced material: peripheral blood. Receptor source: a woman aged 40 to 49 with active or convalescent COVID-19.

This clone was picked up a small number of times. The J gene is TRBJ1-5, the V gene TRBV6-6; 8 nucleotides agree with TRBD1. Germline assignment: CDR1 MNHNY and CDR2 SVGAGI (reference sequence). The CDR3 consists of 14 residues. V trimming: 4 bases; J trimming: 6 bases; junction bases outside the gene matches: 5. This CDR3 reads CASSFGQGSQPQHF. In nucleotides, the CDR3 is TGTGCCAGCAGTTTCGGACAGGGTAGTCAGCCCCAGCATTTT.

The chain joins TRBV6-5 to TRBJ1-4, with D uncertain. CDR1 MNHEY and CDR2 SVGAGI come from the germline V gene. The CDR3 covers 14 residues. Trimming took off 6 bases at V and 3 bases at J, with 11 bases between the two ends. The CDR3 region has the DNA TGTGCCAGCAGCAAACGGAGGCCTAATGAAAAACTGTTTTTT. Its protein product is CASSKRRPNEKLFF.

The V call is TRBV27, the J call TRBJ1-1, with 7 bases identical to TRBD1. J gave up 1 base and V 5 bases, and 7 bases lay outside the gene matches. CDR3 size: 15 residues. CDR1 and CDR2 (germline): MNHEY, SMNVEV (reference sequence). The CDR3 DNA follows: TGTGCCAGCAGTATCGGAGGGGGCAGGAACACTGAAGCTTTCTTT. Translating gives CASSIGGGRNTEAFF.

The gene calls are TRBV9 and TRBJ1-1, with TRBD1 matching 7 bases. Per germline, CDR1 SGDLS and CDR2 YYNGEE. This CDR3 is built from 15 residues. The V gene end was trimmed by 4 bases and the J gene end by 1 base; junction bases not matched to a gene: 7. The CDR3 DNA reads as TGTGCCAGCAGCCCCCCAGGGGGGAAGAACACTGAAGCTTTCTTT. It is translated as CASSPPGGKNTEAFF.

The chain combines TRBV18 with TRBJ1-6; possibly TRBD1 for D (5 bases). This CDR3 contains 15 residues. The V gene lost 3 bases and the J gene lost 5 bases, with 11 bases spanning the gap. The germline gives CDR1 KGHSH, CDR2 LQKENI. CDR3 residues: CASSPAGSHNSPLHF. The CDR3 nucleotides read TGTGCCAGCTCACCGGCAGGGTCCCATAATTCACCCCTCCACTTT.

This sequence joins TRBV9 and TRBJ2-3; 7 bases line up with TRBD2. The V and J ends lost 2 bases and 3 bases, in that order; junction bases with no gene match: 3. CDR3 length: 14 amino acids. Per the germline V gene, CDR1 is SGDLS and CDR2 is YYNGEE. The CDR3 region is CASSVYGGTDTQYF. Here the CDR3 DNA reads TGTGCCAGCAGCGTTTACGGGGGGACAGATACGCAGTATTTT.

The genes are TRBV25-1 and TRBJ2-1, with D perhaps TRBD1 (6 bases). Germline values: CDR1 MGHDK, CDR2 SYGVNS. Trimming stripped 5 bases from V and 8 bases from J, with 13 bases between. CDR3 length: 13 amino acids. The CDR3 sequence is CASSNNREDEQFF. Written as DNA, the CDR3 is TGTGCCAGCAGTAACAACAGGGAAGATGAGCAGTTCTTC.

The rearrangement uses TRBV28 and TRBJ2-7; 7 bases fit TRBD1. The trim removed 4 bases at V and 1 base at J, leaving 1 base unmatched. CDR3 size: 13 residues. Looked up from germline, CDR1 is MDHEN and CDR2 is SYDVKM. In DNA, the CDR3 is TGTGCCAGCAGTTCGACAGGGTCCTACGAGCAGTACGTC. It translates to CASSSTGSYEQYV.